This TCR beta chain was documented in a study of OX40 agonist ivuxolimab in advanced cancers. Study summary: Recorded diagnoses for dose-escalation patients were hepatocellular carcinoma, melanoma, renal cell or head and neck cancer.

TCRdb keeps only in-frame clones here, not all; method: immunoSEQ multiplex PCR. Among tens of thousands of clones listed, approximately 81% were seen once. The study's findings and limits: Among the least clonally expanded were partial responders at 0.1-3.0 mg/kg. No determination was made of the antigen specificity of the expanded peripheral T cells.

Patients had blood sampled at baseline and again on cycle 4 day 1 and cycle 7 day 1. About this clone: The antigen remains unidentified.

V was pared by 2 bases and J by 4 bases, with 7 bases of the junction left unmatched. Germline CDR1 MNHEY, CDR2 SMNVEV (reference sequence). The CDR3 loop spans 15 amino acids. The source of this sequence is an adult with an advanced solid tumor such as melanoma, head and neck, liver or kidney cancer. V gene TRBV27 combines with J gene TRBJ1-1; 7 bases are shared with TRBD1. Sequenced material: CD4+ or CD8+ T cells sorted from blood, taken in a trial of the OX40 agonist ivuxolimab. CDR3 region: CASSLTVTGTTEAFF. CDR3 DNA sequence: TGTGCCAGCAGTTTAACTGTGACAGGGACCACTGAAGCTTTCTTT.